This T cell receptor beta chain was observed in a study of blood T cell repertoires in COVID-19 (dated by TCRdb to about 2020). With regard to the full study: Samples covering the acute and convalescent phases of COVID-19 were provided by collaborators in the United States, Italy and Spain. The material from the prospective study consisted of cDNA or gDNA derived from T cells, B-cell-depleted T cells, or PBMCs. The dataset comprised deeply sampled blood TCRbeta repertoires from subjects exposed to, actively infected with, or recovered from COVID-19. The repertoires were released in a freely available public database meant as a resource for research on the immune response to SARS-CoV-2. The samples were drawn from the first 160 participants of the ongoing ImmuneRACE study and from 950 to 1,500 subjects provided by 6 global collaborators. A de-identified subject ID, COVID-19 status, age in years and sex were almost always included in the sample metadata. Where available, HLA class I and class II types were taken from metadata supplied by the sample provider and were not determined by assay-based typing. Overall study outcomes, separate from this receptor: The amount of clinical and demographic metadata varied by source and participant and was provided uncurated.

The immunoSEQ Assay, a bias-controlled multiplex PCR, was used to amplify TCRbeta CDR3 regions from genomic DNA. Regarding the original processing steps: Within the assay, amplification of reference gene primers was used to estimate how many nucleated cells each sample contained. Sequence reads were collapsed and filtered to measure the absolute abundance of every unique TCRbeta CDR3 rearrangement. For each sample, productive Simpson clonality was calculated as the square root of Simpson's diversity index over productive rearrangements. The table comes from immuneACCESS by way of TCRdb, which keeps in-frame sequences with V and J called. Part of the clones is missing from these tables; in studies checked, under half for an unresolved V gene and the rest for unknown reasons. Clonal size and the V and J genes are those of that table, whereas D and trimming came from the DNA. The sample table shows approximately 210,000 clones, and about four fifths are seen once. Approximately 3.8% of the sample lies in the top ten.

The germline V gene specifies ENHRY as CDR1 and SYGVKD as CDR2. Counted from cysteine to phenylalanine, this CDR3 has 13 amino acids. CDR3 DNA is the only sequence kept; it has 39 bases, read in frame from the first base. V was cut back by 5 bases and J by 4 bases, leaving a gap of 12 bases between them. Collaborating institutions collected whole blood in K2EDTA tubes following their own protocols. For TCRbeta analysis, collaborator samples were shipped as frozen whole blood, as isolated PBMCs, or as DNA extracted from either sample type. Concerning this clone: What antigen it recognizes has not been identified. Base qualities are not recorded, but no much larger clone differs from it by a single base.

Input material: peripheral blood. The receptor comes from a woman older than 75 with acute or convalescent COVID-19. This chain joins TRBV10-3 to TRBJ2-7; the D gene is perhaps TRBD1, on 5 matching bases. The DNA sequence is as follows: TGTGCCATCAGTCCCATGCAGGGATACGAGCAGTACTTC. Translated, it reads CAISPMQGYEQYF.